This T cell receptor beta chain stems from a study of shared T cell receptors in the human thymus. Sequencing was performed with immunoSEQ multiplex PCR; in TCRdb, only in-frame clones are kept and a portion is missing. The data contain over 650,000 clones, around 87% of them singletons. The CDR3 sequence is 16 residues long. V trimming: 5 bases; J trimming: 1 base; junction bases outside the gene matches: 6. Germline V gene data show CDR1 as MDHEN and CDR2 as SYDVKM. This same sample was also part of a study on human thymus T cells. In that study: Surgeons resected thymus tissue during corrective heart surgery. Within thymic and blood repertoires, V and J gene usage appeared to be biased.

This chain connects TRBV28 to TRBJ1-5, with 9 bases that match TRBD1. Sequenced: thymocytes. The sequence came from a boy younger than two with a congenital heart defect. The CDR3 region is CASSPTTGGSNQPQHF. Here the CDR3 DNA reads TGTGCCAGCAGTCCGACGACAGGGGGAAGCAATCAGCCCCAGCATTTT.